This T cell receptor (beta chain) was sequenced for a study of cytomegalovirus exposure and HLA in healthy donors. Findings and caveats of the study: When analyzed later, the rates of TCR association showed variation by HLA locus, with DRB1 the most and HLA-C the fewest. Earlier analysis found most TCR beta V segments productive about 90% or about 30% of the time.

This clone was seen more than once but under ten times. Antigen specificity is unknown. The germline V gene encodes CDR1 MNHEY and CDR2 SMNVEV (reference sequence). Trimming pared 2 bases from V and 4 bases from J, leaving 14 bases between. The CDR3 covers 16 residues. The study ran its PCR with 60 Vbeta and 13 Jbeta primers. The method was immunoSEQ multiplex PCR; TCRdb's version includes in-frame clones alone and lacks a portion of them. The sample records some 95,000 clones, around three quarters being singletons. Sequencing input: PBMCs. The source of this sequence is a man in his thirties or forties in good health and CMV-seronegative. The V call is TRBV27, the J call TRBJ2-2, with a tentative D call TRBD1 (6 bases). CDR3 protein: CASSLTLPDSTGELFF. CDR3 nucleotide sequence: TGTGCCAGCAGTTTAACGTTGCCGGACAGCACCGGGGAGCTGTTTTTT.